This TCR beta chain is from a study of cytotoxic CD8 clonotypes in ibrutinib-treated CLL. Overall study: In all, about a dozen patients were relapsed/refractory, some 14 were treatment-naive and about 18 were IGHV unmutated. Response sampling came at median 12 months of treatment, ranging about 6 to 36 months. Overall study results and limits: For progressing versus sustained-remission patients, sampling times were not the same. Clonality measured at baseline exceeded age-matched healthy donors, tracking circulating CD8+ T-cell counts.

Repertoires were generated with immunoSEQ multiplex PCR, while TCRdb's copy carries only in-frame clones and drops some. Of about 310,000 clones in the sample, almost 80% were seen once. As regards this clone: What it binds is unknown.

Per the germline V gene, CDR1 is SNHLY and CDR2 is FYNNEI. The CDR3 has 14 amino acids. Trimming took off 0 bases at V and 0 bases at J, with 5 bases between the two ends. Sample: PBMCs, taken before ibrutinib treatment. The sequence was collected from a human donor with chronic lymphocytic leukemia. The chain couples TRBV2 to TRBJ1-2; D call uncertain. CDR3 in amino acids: CASSEALANYGYTF. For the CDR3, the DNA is TGTGCCAGCAGTGAAGCGCTTGCTAACTATGGCTACACCTTC.